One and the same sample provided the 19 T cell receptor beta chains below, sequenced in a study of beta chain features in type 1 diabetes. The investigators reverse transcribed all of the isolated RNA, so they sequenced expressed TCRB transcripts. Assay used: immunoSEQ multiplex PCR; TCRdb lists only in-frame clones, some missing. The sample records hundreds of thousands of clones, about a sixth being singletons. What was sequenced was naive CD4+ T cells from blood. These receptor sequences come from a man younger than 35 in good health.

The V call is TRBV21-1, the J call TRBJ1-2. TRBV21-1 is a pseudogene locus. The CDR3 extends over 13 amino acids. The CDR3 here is CASSKDTGNGYTF. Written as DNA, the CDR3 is TGTGCCAGCAGCAAAGACACGGGGAATGGCTACACCTTC.

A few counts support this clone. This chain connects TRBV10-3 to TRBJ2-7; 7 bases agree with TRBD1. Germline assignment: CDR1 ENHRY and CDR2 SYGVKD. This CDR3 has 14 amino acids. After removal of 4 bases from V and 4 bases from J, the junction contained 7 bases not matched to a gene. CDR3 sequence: CAISVQGNQYEQYF. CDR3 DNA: TGTGCCATCAGTGTACAGGGGAACCAATACGAGCAGTACTTC.

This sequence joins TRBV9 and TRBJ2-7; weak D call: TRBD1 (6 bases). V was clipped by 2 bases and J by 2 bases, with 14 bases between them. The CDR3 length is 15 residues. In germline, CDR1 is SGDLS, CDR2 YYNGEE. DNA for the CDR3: TGTGCCAGCAGCGTGGCAACAGGGTTTGCCTACGAGCAGTACTTC. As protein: CASSVATGFAYEQYF.

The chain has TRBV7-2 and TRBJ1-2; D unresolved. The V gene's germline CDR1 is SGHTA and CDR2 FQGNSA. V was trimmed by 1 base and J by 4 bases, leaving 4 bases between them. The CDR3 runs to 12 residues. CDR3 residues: CASSLEVYGYTF. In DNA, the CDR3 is TGTGCCAGCAGCTTAGAGGTCTATGGCTACACCTTC.

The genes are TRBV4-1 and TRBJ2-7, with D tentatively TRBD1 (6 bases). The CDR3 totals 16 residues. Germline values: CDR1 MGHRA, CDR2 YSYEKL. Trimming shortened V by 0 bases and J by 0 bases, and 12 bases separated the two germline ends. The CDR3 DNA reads TGCGCCAGCAGCCAAGATACGGAGACAGGCTCCTACGAGCAGTACTTC. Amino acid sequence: CASSQDTETGSYEQYF.

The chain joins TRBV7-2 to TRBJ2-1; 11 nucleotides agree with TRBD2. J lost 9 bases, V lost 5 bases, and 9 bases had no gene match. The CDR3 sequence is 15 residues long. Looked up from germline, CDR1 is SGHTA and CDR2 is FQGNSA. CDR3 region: CASSRLAGGPIEQFF. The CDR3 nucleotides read TGTGCCAGCAGCCGATTAGCGGGAGGGCCCATTGAGCAGTTCTTC.

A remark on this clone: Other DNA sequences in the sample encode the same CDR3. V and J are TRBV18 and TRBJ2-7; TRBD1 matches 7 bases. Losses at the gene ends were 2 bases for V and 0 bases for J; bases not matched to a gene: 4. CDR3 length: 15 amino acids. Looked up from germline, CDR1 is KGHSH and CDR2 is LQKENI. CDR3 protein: CASSPDRASSYEQYF. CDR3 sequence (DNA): TGTGCCAGCTCACCAGACAGGGCTAGCTCCTACGAGCAGTACTTC.

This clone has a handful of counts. The CDR3 DNA reads as TGTGCCAGCAGTAGCGGACAGGCTAGCACAGATACGCAGTATTTT. Amino acids: CASSSGQASTDTQYF. The chain employs TRBV6-5 and TRBJ2-3; the match to TRBD1 covers 7 bases. The CDR3 extends over 15 amino acids. V was pared by 5 bases and J by 0 bases, with 5 bases of the junction left unmatched. Germline lookup yields CDR1 MNHEY and CDR2 SVGAGI.

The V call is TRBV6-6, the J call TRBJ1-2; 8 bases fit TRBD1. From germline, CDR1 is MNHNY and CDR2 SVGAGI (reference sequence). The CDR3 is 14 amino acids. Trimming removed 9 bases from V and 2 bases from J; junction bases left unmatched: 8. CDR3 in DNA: TGTGCCAGTTCGCGGACAGGGACGAACTATGGCTACACCTTC. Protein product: CASSRTGTNYGYTF.

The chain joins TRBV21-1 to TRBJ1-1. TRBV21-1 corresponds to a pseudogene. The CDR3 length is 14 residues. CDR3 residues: CASSLLSGGGEAFF. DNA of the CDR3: TGTGCCAGCAGCCTACTCTCCGGGGGGGGTGAAGCTTTCTTT.

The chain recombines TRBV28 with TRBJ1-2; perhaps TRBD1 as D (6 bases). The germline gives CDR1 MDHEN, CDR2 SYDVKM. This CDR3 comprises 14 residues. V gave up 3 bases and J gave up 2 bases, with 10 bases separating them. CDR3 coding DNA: TGTGCCAGCAGTTTGATACAGGGAAACTATGGCTACACCTTC. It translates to CASSLIQGNYGYTF.

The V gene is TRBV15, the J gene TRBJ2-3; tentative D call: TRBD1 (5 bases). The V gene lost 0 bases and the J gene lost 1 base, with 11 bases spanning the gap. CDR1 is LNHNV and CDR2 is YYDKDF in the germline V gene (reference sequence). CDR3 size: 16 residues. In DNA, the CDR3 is TGTGCCACCAGCAGAGATCGAAACAGGCGCACAGATACGCAGTATTTT. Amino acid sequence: CATSRDRNRRTDTQYF.

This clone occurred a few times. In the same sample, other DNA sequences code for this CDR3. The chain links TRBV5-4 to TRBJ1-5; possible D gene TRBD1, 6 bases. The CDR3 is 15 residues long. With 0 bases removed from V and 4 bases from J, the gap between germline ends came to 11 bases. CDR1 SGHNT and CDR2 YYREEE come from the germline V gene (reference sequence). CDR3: CASSLGGTGNQPQHF. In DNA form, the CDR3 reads TGTGCCAGCAGCTTGGGGGGTACAGGGAATCAGCCCCAGCATTTT.

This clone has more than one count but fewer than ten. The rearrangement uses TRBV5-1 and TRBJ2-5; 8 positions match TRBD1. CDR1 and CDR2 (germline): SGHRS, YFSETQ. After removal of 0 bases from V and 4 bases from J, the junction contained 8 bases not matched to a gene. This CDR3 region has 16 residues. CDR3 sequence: CASSLAPRGLGETQYF. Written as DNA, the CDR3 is TGCGCCAGCAGCTTGGCCCCCAGGGGGCTGGGAGAGACCCAGTACTTC.

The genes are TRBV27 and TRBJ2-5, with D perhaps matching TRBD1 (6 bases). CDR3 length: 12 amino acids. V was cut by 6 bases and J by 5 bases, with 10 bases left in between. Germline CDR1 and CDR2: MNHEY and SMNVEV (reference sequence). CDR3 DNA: TGTGCCAGCAGGGCTACAGGGGAGACCCAGTACTTC. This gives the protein CASRATGETQYF.

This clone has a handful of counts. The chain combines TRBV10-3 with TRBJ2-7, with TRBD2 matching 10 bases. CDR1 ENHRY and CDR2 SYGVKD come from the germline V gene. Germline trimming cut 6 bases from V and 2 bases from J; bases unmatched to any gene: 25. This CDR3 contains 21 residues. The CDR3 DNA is TGTGCCATCAGCTTAACGGGAGTGTCTAGCGGGAGTATTATGACTGCCTACGAGCAGTACTTC. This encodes CAISLTGVSSGSIMTAYEQYF.

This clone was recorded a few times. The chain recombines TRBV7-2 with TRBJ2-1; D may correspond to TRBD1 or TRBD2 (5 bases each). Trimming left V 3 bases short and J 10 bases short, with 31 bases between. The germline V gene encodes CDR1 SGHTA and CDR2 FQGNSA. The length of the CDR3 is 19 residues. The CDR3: CASSFNAHPGRSRSSEQFF. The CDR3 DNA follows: TGTGCCAGCAGCTTCAATGCCCACCCAGGGAGATCGCGTTCATCCGAGCAGTTCTTC.

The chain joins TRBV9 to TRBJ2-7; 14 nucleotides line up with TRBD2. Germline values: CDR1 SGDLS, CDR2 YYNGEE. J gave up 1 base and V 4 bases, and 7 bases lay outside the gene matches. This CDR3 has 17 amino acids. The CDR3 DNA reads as TGTGCCAGCAGCCCTGGGACTAGCGGGAGAGTGTCCTACGAGCAGTACTTC. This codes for CASSPGTSGRVSYEQYF.

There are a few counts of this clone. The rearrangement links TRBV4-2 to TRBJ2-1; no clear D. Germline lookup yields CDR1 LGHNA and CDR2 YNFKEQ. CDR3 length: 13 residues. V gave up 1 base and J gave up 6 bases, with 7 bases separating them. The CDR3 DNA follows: TGTGCCAGCAGCCAAGGGCCGGCCAATGAGCAGTTCTTC. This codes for CASSQGPANEQFF.